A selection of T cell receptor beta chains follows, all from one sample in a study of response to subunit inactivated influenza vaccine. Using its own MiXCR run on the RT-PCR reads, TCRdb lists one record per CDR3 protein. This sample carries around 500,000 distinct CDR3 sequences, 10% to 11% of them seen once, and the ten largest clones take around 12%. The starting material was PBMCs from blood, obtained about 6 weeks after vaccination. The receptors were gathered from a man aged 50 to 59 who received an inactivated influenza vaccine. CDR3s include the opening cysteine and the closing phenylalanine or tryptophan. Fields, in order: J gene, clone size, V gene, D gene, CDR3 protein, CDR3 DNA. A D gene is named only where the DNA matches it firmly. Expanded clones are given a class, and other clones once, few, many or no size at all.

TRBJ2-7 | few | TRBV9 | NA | CASSVWGRSSDEQYF | TGTGCCAGCAGCGTATGGGGGCGGTCCTCCGACGAGCAGTACTTC
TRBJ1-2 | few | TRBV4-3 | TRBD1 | CASSQGPGQGSYGYTF | TGCGCCAGCAGCCAAGGACCGGGACAGGGGAGCTATGGCTACACCTTC
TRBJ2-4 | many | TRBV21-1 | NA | CASSSSNIQYF | TGTGCCAGCAGCAGCTCGAACATTCAGTACTTC
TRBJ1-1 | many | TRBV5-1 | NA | CASRTELDTEAFF | TGCGCCAGCAGGACGGAGTTGGACACTGAAGCTTTCTTT
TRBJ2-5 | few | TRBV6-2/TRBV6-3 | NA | CASSYSYQETQYF | TGTGCCAGCAGTTACTCGTACCAAGAGACCCAGTACTTC
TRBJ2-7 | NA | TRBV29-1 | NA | CSVEDKLSYEQYF | TGCAGCGTTGAAGATAAACTCTCCTACGAGCAGTACTTC
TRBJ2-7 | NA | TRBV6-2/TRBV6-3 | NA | CASSYPSHGTYEQYF | TGTGCCAGCAGTTACCCTTCGCACGGAACCTACGAGCAGTACTTC
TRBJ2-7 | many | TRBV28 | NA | CASSPTDTYEQYF | TGTGCCAGCAGTCCGACAGACACCTACGAGCAGTACTTC
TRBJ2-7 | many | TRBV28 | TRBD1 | CASSLSQGVTYEQYF | TGTGCCAGCAGTTTAAGCCAGGGGGTAACCTACGAGCAGTACTTC
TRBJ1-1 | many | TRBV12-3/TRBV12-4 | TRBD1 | CASTGTGVGTEAFF | TGTGCCAGTACCGGGACAGGGGTTGGCACTGAAGCTTTCTTT
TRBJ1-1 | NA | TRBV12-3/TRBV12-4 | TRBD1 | CASSANRGAIGTEAFF | TGTGCCAGCAGCGCTAACAGGGGAGCGATAGGCACTGAAGCTTTCTTT
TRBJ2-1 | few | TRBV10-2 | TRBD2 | CASSESGGTSGREQFF | TGCGCCAGCAGTGAGTCGGGAGGGACTAGCGGGAGGGAGCAGTTCTTC
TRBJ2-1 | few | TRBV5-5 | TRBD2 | CASSGDGLAQNEQFF | TGTGCCAGCAGCGGCGACGGACTAGCCCAAAATGAGCAGTTCTTC
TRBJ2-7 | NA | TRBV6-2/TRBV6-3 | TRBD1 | CASRGGGQGAYEQYF | TGTGCCAGCAGGGGCGGAGGACAGGGAGCGTACGAGCAGTACTTC
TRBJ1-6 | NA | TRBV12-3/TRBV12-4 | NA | CASRPSGPLSSPLHF | TGTGCCAGCAGGCCATCGGGCCCCTTGAGTTCACCCCTCCACTTT
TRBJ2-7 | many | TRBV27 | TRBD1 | CASSPDRGGPYEQYF | TGTGCCAGCAGTCCTGACAGGGGTGGCCCCTACGAGCAGTACTTC
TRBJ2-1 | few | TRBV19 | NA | CASRPGLLNYNEQFF | TGTGCCAGTAGACCGGGACTTCTTAACTACAATGAGCAGTTCTTC
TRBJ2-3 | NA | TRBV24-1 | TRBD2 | CATSSGVRASTDTQYF | TGTGCCACCAGTAGCGGGGTTCGAGCTAGCACAGATACGCAGTATTTT
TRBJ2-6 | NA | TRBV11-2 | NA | CASSLGIRRGANVLTF | TGTGCCAGCAGCTTAGGAATCAGGAGGGGGGCCAACGTCCTGACTTTC
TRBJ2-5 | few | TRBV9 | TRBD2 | CASSESSSGQETQYF | TGTGCCAGCAGCGAGTCGTCTAGCGGTCAAGAGACCCAGTACTTC
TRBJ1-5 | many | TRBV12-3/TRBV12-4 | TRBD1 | CASSPGGDFNQPQHF | TGTGCCAGCAGTCCAGGGGGCGATTTCAATCAGCCCCAGCATTTT
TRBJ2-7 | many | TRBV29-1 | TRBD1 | CSVPGTGGREQYF | TGCAGCGTCCCCGGGACAGGGGGGCGCGAGCAGTACTTC
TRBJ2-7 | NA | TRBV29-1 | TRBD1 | CSARQGLLGEQYF | TGCAGCGCTCGACAGGGGCTTTTGGGAGAGCAGTACTTC
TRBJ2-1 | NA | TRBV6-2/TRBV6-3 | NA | CASRRGLIIYNEQFF | TGTGCCAGTCGGAGGGGACTTATCATCTACAATGAGCAGTTCTTC
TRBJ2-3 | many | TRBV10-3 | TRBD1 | CAISGPGGQGMTDTQYF | TGTGCCATCAGTGGACCCGGTGGACAGGGGATGACAGATACGCAGTATTTT
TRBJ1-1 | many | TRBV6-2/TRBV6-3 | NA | CASSYGGNTEAFF | TGTGCCAGCAGTTACGGCGGGAACACTGAAGCTTTCTTT
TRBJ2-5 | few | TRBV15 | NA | CATSREGGGETQYF | TGTGCCACCAGCAGAGAAGGAGGCGGGGAGACCCAGTACTTC
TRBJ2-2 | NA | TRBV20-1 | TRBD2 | CSARGLAGGRITATGELFF | TGCAGTGCTAGGGGACTAGCGGGGGGGCGAATCACGGCCACCGGGGAGCTGTTTTTT
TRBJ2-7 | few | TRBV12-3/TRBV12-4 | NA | CASSLVRGTSYEQYF | TGTGCCAGCAGTTTAGTGAGGGGAACCTCCTACGAGCAGTACTTC
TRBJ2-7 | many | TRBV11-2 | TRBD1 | CASSLGTGGASYEQYF | TGTGCCAGCAGCCTTGGGACAGGGGGCGCGTCCTACGAGCAGTACTTC
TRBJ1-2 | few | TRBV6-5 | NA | CASSLKGGSGYTF | TGTGCCAGCAGCTTAAAAGGGGGTTCAGGCTACACCTTC
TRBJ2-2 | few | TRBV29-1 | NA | CSVDRKGTGELFF | TGCAGCGTTGACAGAAAAGGAACCGGGGAGCTGTTTTTT
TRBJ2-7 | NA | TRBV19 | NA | CASSTKDRGLAEQYF | TGTGCCAGTAGTACTAAAGACAGGGGACTAGCCGAGCAGTACTTC
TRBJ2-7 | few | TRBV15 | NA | CATSHGGPPYEQYF | TGTGCCACCTCCCACGGAGGACCCCCCTACGAGCAGTACTTC
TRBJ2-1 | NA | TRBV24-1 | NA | CATSRVGSDEQFF | TGTGCCACCAGTAGGGTAGGATCGGATGAGCAGTTCTTC
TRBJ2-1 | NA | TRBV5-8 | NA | CASSFRLIANEQFF | TGTGCCAGCAGCTTTCGACTAATCGCCAATGAGCAGTTCTTC
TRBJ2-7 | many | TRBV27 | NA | CASSPYSSYEQYF | TGTGCCAGCAGTCCTTACAGCTCCTACGAGCAGTACTTC
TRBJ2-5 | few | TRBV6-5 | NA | CASSYGDSSHQETQYF | TGTGCCAGCAGTTACGGAGATTCCAGCCACCAAGAGACCCAGTACTTC